This paragraph reports one T cell receptor (beta chain). The data stem from a study of cytomegalovirus exposure and HLA in healthy donors. Researchers ran the PCR with 60 Vbeta and 13 Jbeta primers. Sequencing used immunoSEQ multiplex PCR; TCRdb keeps in-frame clones, though not all of them. The sample contains some 69,000 clones, under 80% of which appear only once. Deletions cut 1 base from V and 11 bases from J, with 11 bases between. The CDR3 has 11 residues. Germline CDR1 reads SQVTM; CDR2 reads ANQGSEA. The TCR comes from a male donor in good health and CMV-seropositive. V usage is TRBV29-1 and J usage is TRBJ2-5; possibly TRBD2 for D (5 bases). Sequencing was carried out using PBMCs. CDR3 sequence reads: CSVEGVGIQYF. The CDR3 bases are TGCAGCGTTGAAGGGGTCGGGATTCAGTACTTC.